Each of the 15 T cell receptor beta chains below was sequenced from the same sample in a study of blood T cell repertoires in COVID-19. The table came from immunoSEQ multiplex PCR; TCRdb's copy has only in-frame clones and leaves some out. The table has approximately 170,000 clones, approximately 86% seen once. Material for sequencing was peripheral blood. These receptors all come from a man between 65 and 85 years old with acute or convalescent COVID-19.

This sequence joins TRBV5-1 and TRBJ2-7; D unresolved. Germline-derived CDR1 and CDR2 are SGHRS and YFSETQ. Trimming took off 0 bases at V and 1 base at J, with 5 bases between the two ends. The CDR3 has 13 residues. The CDR3: CASSLVSSYEQYF. The CDR3 bases are TGCGCCAGCAGCTTGGTTAGTTCCTACGAGCAGTACTTC.

The chain joins TRBV18 to TRBJ1-2, with 7 bases that match TRBD1. The J segment lost 3 bases and the V segment lost 2 bases, leaving 3 bases of the junction unmatched. The CDR3 runs to 14 residues. Germline values: CDR1 KGHSH, CDR2 LQKENI. The CDR3 DNA follows: TGTGCCAGCTCACCATCAGACAGGGACTATGGCTACACCTTC. Protein product: CASSPSDRDYGYTF. Variable domain in full (rest from reference TRBV18 and TRBJ1-2): NAGVMQNPRHLVRRRGQEARLRCSPMKGHSHVYWYRQLPEEGLKFMVYLQKENIIDESGMPKERFSAEFPKEGPSILRIQQVVRGDSAAYFCASSPSDRDYGYTFGSGTRLTVV.

The chain carries TRBV2 and TRBJ1-3; 8 bases line up with TRBD1. J was trimmed by 8 bases and V by 7 bases; bases with no gene match: 10. Germline V gene data show CDR1 as SNHLY and CDR2 as FYNNEI. The CDR3 length is 14 residues. The CDR3 DNA sequence: TGTGCCAGCAATTCGCCACAGGGGGGCTACACCATATATTTT. Amino acid sequence: CASNSPQGGYTIYF.

In this sample, this clone turned up once. The CDR3 DNA sequence: TGTGCCAGCAGTTCAGAGGGATCCTCTAACTATGGCTACACCTTC. Protein product: CASSSEGSSNYGYTF. The rearrangement links TRBV6-5 to TRBJ1-2; D gene unclear. The V end lost 4 bases, the J end lost 0 bases, and 12 bases lay between the germline ends. Germline CDR1 reads MNHEY; CDR2 reads SVGAGI. CDR3 length equals 15 residues.

The chain carries TRBV30 and TRBJ2-6; 8 bases line up with TRBD2. Per the germline V gene, CDR1 is GTSNPN and CDR2 is SVGIG (reference sequence). The junction had 4 bases not matched to a gene; V was cut back by 5 bases and J by 4 bases. This CDR3 has 14 amino acids. The CDR3 sequence is CAWSGGAGANVLTF. In DNA, the CDR3 is TGTGCCTGGTCGGGAGGGGCCGGGGCCAACGTCCTGACTTTC.

The V and J genes are TRBV19 and TRBJ2-3; 8 bases align to TRBD1. This CDR3 has 16 residues. Germline CDR1 LNHDA, CDR2 SQIVND (reference sequence). Losses at the gene ends were 5 bases for V and 2 bases for J; bases not matched to a gene: 9. CDR3 sequence: CASSRVTGAPTDTQYF. The CDR3 DNA reads as TGTGCCAGTAGTCGAGTGACAGGGGCTCCCACAGATACGCAGTATTTT.

The rearrangement uses TRBV11-3 and TRBJ2-1, with 9 bases lining up with TRBD2. The CDR3 has 15 residues. Germline loops: CDR1 SGHNT, CDR2 YENEEA. Germline trimming cut 8 bases from V and 5 bases from J; bases unmatched to any gene: 10. The CDR3 sequence: CASALAGFQDNEQFF. Here the CDR3 DNA reads TGTGCCAGCGCGCTAGCGGGATTCCAGGACAATGAGCAGTTCTTC.

This chain joins TRBV5-4 and TRBJ2-5; 9 bases fit TRBD1. The V gene end was trimmed by 4 bases and the J gene end by 2 bases; junction bases not matched to a gene: 0. Germline V CDR1 and CDR2: SGHNT, YYREEE (reference sequence). CDR3 length equals 13 residues. The CDR3 loop is CASSGQGQETQYF. CDR3 DNA sequence: TGTGCCAGCAGCGGACAGGGGCAAGAGACCCAGTACTTC.

The rearrangement links TRBV27 to TRBJ2-2; D might be TRBD1 (5 bases). CDR3 length equals 15 residues. Germline CDR1 reads MNHEY; CDR2 reads SMNVEV (reference sequence). V was shortened by 2 bases and J by 7 bases, with 14 bases between the two germline ends. The CDR3 protein is CASSLLGLLGGELFF. CDR3 sequence (DNA): TGTGCCAGCAGTTTACTGGGGCTACTTGGCGGGGAGCTGTTTTTT.

The gene calls are TRBV3-1 (or the pseudogene TRBV3-2) and TRBJ2-3, with 8 bases aligning to TRBD1. Trimming took 2 bases from V and 5 from J; bases not matched to a gene: 3. The CDR3 spans 14 residues. CDR1 and CDR2 from the germline V gene are LGHDT and YNNKEL (reference sequence). The CDR3, as DNA: TGTGCCAGCAGCCAACTGGACAGGGAAGATACGCAGTATTTT. Protein: CASSQLDREDTQYF.

For the CDR3, the DNA is TGCGCCAGCAGCTTGGAGTGGGCGGGCCCATACAATGAGCAGTTCTTC. It translates to CASSLEWAGPYNEQFF. This chain connects TRBV5-1 to TRBJ2-1, with D possibly matching TRBD2 (5 bases). Trimming took 0 bases from V and 4 from J, leaving 14 bases between them. Germline lookup yields CDR1 SGHRS and CDR2 YFSETQ. The CDR3 length is 16 residues.

The chain employs TRBV5-4 and TRBJ2-7, with 7 bases identical to TRBD1. Germline lookup yields CDR1 SGHNT and CDR2 YYREEE (reference sequence). The CDR3 is 13 amino acids. V trimming: 3 bases; J trimming: 3 bases; junction bases outside the gene matches: 3. As DNA, the CDR3 is TGTGCCAGCAGCTCCTACAGGGGCTACGAGCAGTACTTC. Translating gives CASSSYRGYEQYF.

The chain carries TRBV5-1 and TRBJ1-2, with TRBD1 as a possible D gene (6 bases). Trimming took 6 bases from V and 5 from J, leaving 17 bases between them. This CDR3 has 14 residues. Germline assignment: CDR1 SGHRS and CDR2 YFSETQ. The CDR3 reads CASTQDSAYYGYTF. DNA of the CDR3: TGCGCCAGCACACAGGACAGCGCGTATTATGGCTACACCTTC.

The genes are TRBV3-1 (or the pseudogene TRBV3-2) and TRBJ2-3, with a possible D match to TRBD1 (6 bases). V was pared by 5 bases and J by 4 bases, with 19 bases between. The length of the CDR3 is 16 residues. CDR1 is LGHDT, CDR2 YNNKEL, per germline (reference sequence). The CDR3 loop reads CASSETGYSASDTQYF. The DNA of the CDR3 is TGTGCCAGCAGCGAAACAGGGTACTCCGCGTCAGATACGCAGTATTTT.

The rearrangement joins TRBV13 to TRBJ2-4; TRBD1 aligns across 9 bases. Germline CDR1 reads PRHDT; CDR2 reads FYEKMQ (reference sequence). V lost 6 bases to trimming and J lost 0 bases; unmatched junction nucleotides: 3. The CDR3 runs to 15 residues. CDR3: CASSPTGGAKNIQYF. CDR3 nucleotide sequence: TGTGCCAGCAGTCCGACAGGGGGAGCCAAAAACATTCAGTACTTC. The variable domain in full, completed from reference TRBV13 and TRBJ2-4, reads AAGVIQSPRHLIKEKRETATLKCYPIPRHDTVYWYQQGPGQDPQFLISFYEKMQSDKGSIPDRFSAQQFSDYHSELNMSSLELGDSALYFCASSPTGGAKNIQYFGAGTRLSVL.